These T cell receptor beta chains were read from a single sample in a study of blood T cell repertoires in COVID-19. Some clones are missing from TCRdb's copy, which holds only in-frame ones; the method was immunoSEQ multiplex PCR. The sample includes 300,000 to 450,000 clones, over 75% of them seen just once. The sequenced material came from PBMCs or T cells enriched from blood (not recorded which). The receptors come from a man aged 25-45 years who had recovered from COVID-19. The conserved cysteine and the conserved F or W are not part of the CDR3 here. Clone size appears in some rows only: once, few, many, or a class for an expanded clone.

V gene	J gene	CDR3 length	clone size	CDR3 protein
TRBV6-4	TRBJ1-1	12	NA	ASSDSSKGTEAF
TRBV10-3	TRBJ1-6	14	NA	AISESGTGYNSPLH
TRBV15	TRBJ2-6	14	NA	ATSRLTGYEDNVLT
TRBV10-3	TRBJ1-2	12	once	AISESGPGYGYT
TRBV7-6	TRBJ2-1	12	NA	ASSLRVVNNEQF
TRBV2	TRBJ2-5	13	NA	ASGGSVSIGETQY
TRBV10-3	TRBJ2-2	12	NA	AMRTASNTGELF
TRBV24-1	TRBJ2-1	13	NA	ATSDPGGSYNEQF
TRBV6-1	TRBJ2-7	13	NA	ASSESSTATYEQY
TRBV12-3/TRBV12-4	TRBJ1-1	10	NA	ASSLTPRPAF
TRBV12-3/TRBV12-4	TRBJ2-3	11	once	ASSPVSTDTQY
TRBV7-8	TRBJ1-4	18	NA	ASSPYPGQRLTATNEKLF
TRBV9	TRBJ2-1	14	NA	ASSVGGSETYNEQF
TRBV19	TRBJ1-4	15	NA	ASSPDRGHPTNEKLF
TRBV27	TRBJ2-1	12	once	ASSLWDSHNEQF
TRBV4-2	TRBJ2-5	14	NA	ASRKTSGGAEETQY
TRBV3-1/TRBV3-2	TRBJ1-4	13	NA	ASSLSGRGKEKLF
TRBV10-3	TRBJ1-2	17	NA	AISGGSGDSSLGIYGYT
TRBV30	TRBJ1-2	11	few	AWGRDRPYGYT
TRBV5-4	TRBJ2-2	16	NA	ASSPRQGTDANTGELF
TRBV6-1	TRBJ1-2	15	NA	ASSEPPGTGGPYGYT
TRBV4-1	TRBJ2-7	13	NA	ASSQWEGILYEQY
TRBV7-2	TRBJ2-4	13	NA	ASSPQTGFGNIQY
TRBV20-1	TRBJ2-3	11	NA	SASSIPADTQY
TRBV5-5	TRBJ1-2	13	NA	ASSQTDQVPYGYT
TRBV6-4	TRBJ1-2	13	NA	ASRRDEAGGYGYT
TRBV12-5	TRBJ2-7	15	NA	ASGLVISGVISYEQY